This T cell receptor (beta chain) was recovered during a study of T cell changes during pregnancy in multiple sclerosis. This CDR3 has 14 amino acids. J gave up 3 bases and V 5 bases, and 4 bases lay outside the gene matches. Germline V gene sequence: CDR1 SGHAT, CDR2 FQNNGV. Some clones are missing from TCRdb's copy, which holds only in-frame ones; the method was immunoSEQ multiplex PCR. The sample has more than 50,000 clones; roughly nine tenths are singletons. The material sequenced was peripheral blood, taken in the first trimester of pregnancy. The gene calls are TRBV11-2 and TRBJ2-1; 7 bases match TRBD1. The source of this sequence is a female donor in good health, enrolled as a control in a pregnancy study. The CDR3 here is CASSPDRIYNEQFF. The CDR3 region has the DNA TGTGCCAGCAGCCCGGACAGGATCTACAATGAGCAGTTCTTC.